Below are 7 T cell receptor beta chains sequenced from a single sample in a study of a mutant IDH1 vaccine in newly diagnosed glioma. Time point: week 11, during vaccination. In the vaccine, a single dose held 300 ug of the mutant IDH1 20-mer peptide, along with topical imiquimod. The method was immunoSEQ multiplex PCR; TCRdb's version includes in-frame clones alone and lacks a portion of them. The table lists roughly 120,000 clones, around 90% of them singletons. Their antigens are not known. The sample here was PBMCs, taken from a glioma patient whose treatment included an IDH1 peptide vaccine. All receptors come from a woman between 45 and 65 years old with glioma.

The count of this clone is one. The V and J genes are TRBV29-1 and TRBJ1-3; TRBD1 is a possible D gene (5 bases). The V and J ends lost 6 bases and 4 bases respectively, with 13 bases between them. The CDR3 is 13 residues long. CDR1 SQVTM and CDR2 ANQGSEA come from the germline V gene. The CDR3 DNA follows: TGCAGCGTCCTTCGGGGCTCGGGAAACACCATATATTTT. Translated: CSVLRGSGNTIYF.

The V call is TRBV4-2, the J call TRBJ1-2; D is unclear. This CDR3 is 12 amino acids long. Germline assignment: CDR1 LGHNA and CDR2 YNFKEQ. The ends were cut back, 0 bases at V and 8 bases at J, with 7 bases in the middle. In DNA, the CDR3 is TGTGCCAGCAGCCAAGACGCGTACGGCTACACCTTC. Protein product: CASSQDAYGYTF.

In nucleotides, the CDR3 is TGTGCCAGCAGCTCGGACAGGGCTCAGTACTTC. The encoded protein is CASSSDRAQYF. The V and J genes are TRBV7-9 and TRBJ2-4; 8 bases agree with TRBD1. V lost 4 bases and J lost 12; bases outside the gene matches: 2. This CDR3 spans 11 amino acids. Germline V gene sequence: CDR1 SEHNR, CDR2 FQNEAQ (reference sequence).

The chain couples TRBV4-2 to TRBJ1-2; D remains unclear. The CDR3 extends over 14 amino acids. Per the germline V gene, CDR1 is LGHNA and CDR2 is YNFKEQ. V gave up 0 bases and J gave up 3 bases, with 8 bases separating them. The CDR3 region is CASSQEGDDYGYTF. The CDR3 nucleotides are TGTGCCAGCAGCCAAGAGGGAGACGACTATGGCTACACCTTC.

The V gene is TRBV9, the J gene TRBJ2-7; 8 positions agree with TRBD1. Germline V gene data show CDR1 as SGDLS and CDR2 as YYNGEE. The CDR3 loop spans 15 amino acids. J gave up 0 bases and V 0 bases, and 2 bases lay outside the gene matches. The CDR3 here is CASSVGTGSSYEQYF. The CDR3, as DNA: TGTGCCAGCAGCGTAGGGACAGGGAGCTCCTACGAGCAGTACTTC.

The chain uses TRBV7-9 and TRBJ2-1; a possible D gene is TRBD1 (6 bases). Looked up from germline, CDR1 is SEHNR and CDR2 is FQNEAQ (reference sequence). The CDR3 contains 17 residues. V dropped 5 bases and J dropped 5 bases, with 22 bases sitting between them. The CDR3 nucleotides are TGTGCCAGCAGCCCAAAGGGATACTCAGGGGCGAACAATGAGCAGTTCTTC. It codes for CASSPKGYSGANNEQFF.

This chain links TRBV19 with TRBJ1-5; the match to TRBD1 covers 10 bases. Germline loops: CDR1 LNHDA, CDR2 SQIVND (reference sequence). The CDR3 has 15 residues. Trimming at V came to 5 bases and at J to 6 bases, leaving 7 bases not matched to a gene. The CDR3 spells CASSVGTGVGQPQHF. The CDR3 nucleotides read TGTGCCAGTAGTGTGGGGACAGGGGTGGGTCAGCCCCAGCATTTT.